The T cell receptor beta chain described here comes from a study of shared clonotypes between healthy human individuals. On the study more broadly: There were three CD4 naive, three CD4 memory, two CD8 naive and one CD8 memory plates per donor. Regarding the study as a whole: The sharing of roughly 5% of naive CD4 clonotypes was seen across several donors.

Generated by immunoSEQ multiplex PCR, the TCRdb table keeps only in-frame clones and is missing some. The repertoire holds over 700,000 clones, with 55% to 75% as singletons. This clone appeared once. The antigen is not known. The TCR was taken from a woman in her thirties in good health. Sequenced input: memory CD4+ T cells sorted from blood. Subset indicated: CD45RA-negative fraction.

The CDR3 DNA reads as TGTGCCAGCAGCTTAGCGGTAGCGGGAGTGGAGACCCAGTACTTC. Its protein product is CASSLAVAGVETQYF. The chain is built from TRBV7-6 and TRBJ2-5; 9 bases agree with TRBD2. V lost 0 bases and J lost 5; bases outside the gene matches: 4. Per the germline V gene, CDR1 is SGHVS and CDR2 is FNYEAQ. The CDR3 length is 15 residues.